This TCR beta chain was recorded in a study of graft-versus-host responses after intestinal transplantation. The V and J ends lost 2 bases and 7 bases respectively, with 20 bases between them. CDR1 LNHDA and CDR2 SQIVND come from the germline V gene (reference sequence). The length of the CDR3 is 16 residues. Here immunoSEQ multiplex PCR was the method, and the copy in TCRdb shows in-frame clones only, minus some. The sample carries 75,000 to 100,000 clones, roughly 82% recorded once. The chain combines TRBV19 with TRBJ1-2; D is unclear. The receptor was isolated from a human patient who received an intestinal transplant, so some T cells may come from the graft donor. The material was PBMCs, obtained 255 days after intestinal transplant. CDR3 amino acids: CASSIWSSEGESGYTF. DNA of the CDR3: TGTGCCAGTAGTATATGGAGCTCGGAGGGTGAGTCTGGCTACACCTTC.